The entry below describes one TCR beta chain. The record originates from a study of blood T cell repertoires in COVID-19. In the study overall: Collection of acute and convalescent COVID-19 samples took place in the United States, Italy and Spain. The cDNA or gDNA used as material had been derived from T cells, B-cell-depleted T cells, or PBMCs.

In the original workflow: Amplification of reference gene primers provided the estimated nucleated cell counts. Sequenced by immunoSEQ multiplex PCR; TCRdb stores in-frame clones only, minus some. V and J calls and clone size are as listed in that table; D and trimming were resolved from the DNA. The data hold 260,000 or so clones, with around four fifths observed a single time. The V and J ends lost 3 bases and 0 bases respectively, with 8 bases between them. The V gene's germline CDR1 is KGHSH and CDR2 LQKENI. This CDR3 comprises 14 residues. This receptor was obtained from an elderly man with acute or convalescent COVID-19. The sample was peripheral blood. This chain connects TRBV18 to TRBJ1-2, with unresolved D. The CDR3 sequence: CASSPEITNYGYTF. The CDR3, as DNA: TGTGCCAGCTCACCCGAGATAACTAACTATGGCTACACCTTC.